The next 26 T cell receptor beta chains were all read from a single sample in a study of blood T cell repertoires in COVID-19. Using immunoSEQ multiplex PCR, the repertoire was profiled, and TCRdb retains in-frame clones only, with some absent. The repertoire holds hundreds of thousands of clones, about 82% seen once, with over 2% in the top ten. The sample taken for sequencing was PBMCs or T cells enriched from blood (not recorded which). These TCRs come from a woman aged 50 to 60 who had recovered from COVID-19.

This clone came up once. The chain has TRBV7-2 and TRBJ1-4; weak D call: TRBD1 (6 bases). V gave up 2 bases and J gave up 6 bases, with 13 bases separating them. The length of the CDR3 is 15 residues. Looked up from germline, CDR1 is SGHTA and CDR2 is FQGNSA. CDR3 nucleotides: TGTGCCAGCAGCTTAATTGGCAGGGGAGATGAAAAACTGTTTTTT. Translation: CASSLIGRGDEKLFF.

V usage is TRBV7-9 and J usage is TRBJ2-7; TRBD2 agrees at 8 bases. Germline CDR1 is SEHNR and CDR2 is FQNEAQ (reference sequence). Trimming removed 1 base from V and 4 bases from J; junction bases left unmatched: 6. The CDR3 totals 15 residues. The CDR3 spells CASSLDWREVYEQYF. CDR3 DNA: TGTGCCAGCAGCTTAGATTGGCGGGAGGTTTACGAGCAGTACTTC.

This clone showed up just once. The genes are TRBV29-1 and TRBJ1-1, with TRBD1 identical over 7 bases. The J segment lost 6 bases and the V segment lost 7 bases, leaving 8 bases of the junction unmatched. Germline V gene data show CDR1 as SQVTM and CDR2 as ANQGSEA. The CDR3 contains 12 residues. CDR3 DNA: TGCAGCGCCCTCCGACAGGGACCTGAAGCTTTCTTT. Translated: CSALRQGPEAFF.

The chain links TRBV7-2 to TRBJ2-1; the D gene is possibly TRBD2 (5 bases). CDR1 is SGHTA and CDR2 is FQGNSA in the germline V gene. The CDR3 length is 14 residues. Between the trimmed V and J ends, which lost 3 bases and 2 bases, there was a span of 8 bases. Here the CDR3 reads CASSLGRTYNEQFF. CDR3 nucleotide sequence: TGTGCCAGCAGCTTGGGGAGAACCTACAATGAGCAGTTCTTC.

The table lists this clone with a few counts. The gene calls are TRBV13 and TRBJ2-3, with a weak D call TRBD2 (5 bases). Trimming removed 5 bases at V and 7 bases at J, with 10 bases between. The CDR3 loop spans 12 amino acids. Per the germline V gene, CDR1 is PRHDT and CDR2 is FYEKMQ (reference sequence). CDR3 bases: TGTGCCAGCAGCCCCGGGGTATATACGCAGTATTTT. Its protein is CASSPGVYTQYF.

This CDR3 is CASTSPSSYEQYF. In DNA, the CDR3 is TGTGCCAGCACCTCCCCGAGCTCCTACGAGCAGTACTTC. J is TRBJ2-7 and V is TRBV6-5; the D is unclear. The CDR3 loop spans 13 amino acids. CDR1 and CDR2 from the germline V gene are MNHEY and SVGAGI. V was trimmed by 7 bases and J by 0 bases, leaving 10 bases between them.

CDR3 nucleotide sequence: TGCGCCAGCAGCTCGGACAGGGTAACTGAAGCTTTCTTT. Protein sequence: CASSSDRVTEAFF. The J gene is TRBJ1-1, the V gene TRBV5-1; 8 bases map to TRBD1. Germline V gene data show CDR1 as SGHRS and CDR2 as YFSETQ. This CDR3 region has 13 residues. Losses at the gene ends were 3 bases for V and 5 bases for J; bases not matched to a gene: 3.

V and J are TRBV4-1 and TRBJ1-1, with 8 bases fitting TRBD1. This CDR3 comprises 15 residues. Germline V lookup: CDR1 MGHRA, CDR2 YSYEKL. The V and J ends lost 4 bases and 7 bases, in that order; junction bases with no gene match: 11. DNA for the CDR3: TGCGCCAGCAGCCCGTTCGGACAGGGTTATGTTGAAGCTTTCTTT. Translation gives CASSPFGQGYVEAFF.

This chain uses TRBV6-5 with TRBJ1-6; D is possibly TRBD1 (6 bases). V was cut by 2 bases and J by 8 bases, with 16 bases left in between. The CDR3 runs 16 residues. Per germline, CDR1 MNHEY and CDR2 SVGAGI. This chain's CDR3 is CASSYKAGQFYSPLHF. The DNA for the CDR3 is TGTGCCAGCAGTTACAAAGCCGGACAGTTCTATTCACCCCTCCACTTT.

V usage is TRBV7-2 and J usage is TRBJ1-2; 7 nucleotides line up with TRBD1. V gave up 2 bases and J gave up 3 bases; unmatched junction bases: 3. The CDR3 is made up of 14 amino acids. The germline V gene has CDR1 SGHTA and CDR2 FQGNSA. The CDR3 protein is CASSLSRGDYGYTF. CDR3 nucleotide sequence: TGTGCCAGCAGCTTATCCAGGGGGGACTATGGCTACACCTTC. Supplemented by reference TRBV7-2 and TRBJ1-2, the full variable domain reads GAGVSQSPSNKVTEKGKDVELRCDPISGHTALYWYRQSLGQGLEFLIYFQGNSAPDKSGLPSDRFSAERTGGSVSTLTIQRTQQEDSAVYLCASSLSRGDYGYTFGSGTRLTVV.

This sequence joins TRBV11-3 and TRBJ2-1; D ambiguous. This CDR3 has 13 residues. Germline V lookup: CDR1 SGHNT, CDR2 YENEEA. Trimming shortened V by 0 bases and J by 8 bases, and 8 bases separated the two germline ends. The CDR3 DNA follows: TGTGCCAGCAGCTTAGACAGGTTGGATGAGCAGTTCTTC. Residues: CASSLDRLDEQFF.

This rearrangement joins TRBV9 to TRBJ1-4; 10 bases are shared with TRBD1. CDR1 SGDLS and CDR2 YYNGEE come from the germline V gene. This CDR3 is built from 15 residues. Trimming took 3 bases from V and 6 from J; bases not matched to a gene: 5. The CDR3 is CASSAPGQGYEKLFF. The CDR3 DNA reads TGTGCCAGCAGCGCCCCGGGACAGGGGTATGAAAAACTGTTTTTT.

The chain has TRBV29-1 and TRBJ1-2, with 7 bases matching TRBD1. The CDR3 spans 11 residues. Trimming removed 7 bases from V and 7 bases from J; junction bases left unmatched: 6. CDR1 SQVTM and CDR2 ANQGSEA come from the germline V gene. The CDR3 DNA reads TGCAGCGACAGAACAGGGGCTGGCTACACCTTC. It yields the protein CSDRTGAGYTF.

This chain links TRBV6-4 with TRBJ2-6, with TRBD1 matching 7 bases. Germline CDR1 MRHNA, CDR2 SNTAGT. The trim removed 0 bases at V and 0 bases at J, leaving 2 bases unmatched. The CDR3 totals 17 residues. This CDR3 reads CASSDSTGDSGANVLTF. CDR3 DNA: TGTGCCAGCAGTGACTCAACAGGGGACTCTGGGGCCAACGTCCTGACTTTC.

The chain is built from TRBV7-9 and TRBJ1-3; D is perhaps TRBD1 (5 bases). Germline loops: CDR1 SEHNR, CDR2 FQNEAQ (reference sequence). The CDR3 sequence is 14 residues long. V gave up 5 bases and J gave up 0 bases, with 8 bases separating them. The CDR3 DNA follows: TGTGCCAGCAGCGTACAGGTCTCTGGAAACACCATATATTTT. This codes for CASSVQVSGNTIYF.

The chain employs TRBV7-2 and TRBJ1-5, with D tentatively TRBD1 (6 bases). Per the germline V gene, CDR1 is SGHTA and CDR2 is FQGNSA. The CDR3 is made up of 15 amino acids. V lost 5 bases, J lost 4 bases, and 15 bases lay in between. In DNA form, the CDR3 reads TGTGCCAGCAGCCCCAAGACAGGATTGAATCAGCCCCAGCATTTT. Translating gives CASSPKTGLNQPQHF.

J is TRBJ2-4 and V is TRBV7-2, with D uncertain. Germline V gene sequence: CDR1 SGHTA, CDR2 FQGNSA. The CDR3 covers 16 residues. V was shortened by 5 bases and J by 0 bases, with 14 bases between the two germline ends. The CDR3: CASSVPGALAKNIQYF. In nucleotides, the CDR3 is TGTGCCAGCAGCGTCCCAGGCGCTCTAGCCAAAAACATTCAGTACTTC.

The V gene is TRBV6-5, the J gene TRBJ1-2; D might be TRBD1 (5 bases). This CDR3 spans 14 amino acids. Germline V gene data show CDR1 as MNHEY and CDR2 as SVGAGI. V was clipped by 4 bases and J by 4 bases, with 13 bases between them. The CDR3 here is CASSSYSGGYGYTF. The CDR3 DNA follows: TGTGCCAGCAGTTCTTACTCGGGGGGCTATGGCTACACCTTC.

The sample holds one count of this clone. The chain employs TRBV11-3 and TRBJ1-1, with D unresolved. Between the trimmed V and J ends, which lost 3 bases and 5 bases, there was a span of 13 bases. Germline CDR1 reads SGHNT; CDR2 reads YENEEA. The CDR3 has 14 residues. CDR3 nucleotides: TGTGCCAGCAGCTTCTTTCTCCAGGATACTGAAGCTTTCTTT. This codes for CASSFFLQDTEAFF. The variable domain in full, with the rest retrieved from reference TRBV11-3 and TRBJ1-1, is EAGVVQSPRYKIIEKKQPVAFWCNPISGHNTLYWYLQNLGQGPELLIRYENEEAVDDSQLPKDRFSAERLKGVDSTLKIQPAELGDSAVYLCASSFFLQDTEAFFGQGTRLTVV.

The chain recombines TRBV6-2 or TRBV6-3 with TRBJ1-1; 7 bases map to TRBD1. There are 14 residues in the CDR3. The germline gives CDR1 MNHEY, CDR2 SVGEGT. Trimming took 4 bases from V and 7 from J; bases not matched to a gene: 9. The CDR3 DNA reads as TGTGCCAGCAGTTTGACAGGGTTTATGATTGAAGCTTTCTTT. This codes for CASSLTGFMIEAFF.

The chain links TRBV6-2 or TRBV6-3 to TRBJ2-7, with a tentative D call TRBD2 (5 bases). V shed 0 bases and J shed 3 bases, with 6 bases lying between them. Germline V gene lookup returns CDR1 MNHEY and CDR2 SVGEGT. The CDR3 extends over 13 amino acids. The CDR3 DNA follows: TGTGCCAGCAGTTACTCAGAGGGCTACGAGCAGTACTTC. Amino acid sequence: CASSYSEGYEQYF.

This clone has more than one count but fewer than ten. The rearrangement links TRBV7-8 to TRBJ1-1; 8 bases fit TRBD1. This CDR3 is built from 16 residues. Trimming at V came to 2 bases and at J to 5 bases, leaving 10 bases not matched to a gene. CDR1 and CDR2 (germline): SGHVS, FQNEAQ. CDR3 sequence: CASSLMQGALTTEAFF. In DNA, the CDR3 is TGTGCCAGCAGCTTAATGCAGGGGGCATTGACGACTGAAGCTTTCTTT.

This rearrangement joins TRBV5-4 to TRBJ2-7; D gene uncertain. Per germline, CDR1 SGHNT and CDR2 YYREEE (reference sequence). The CDR3 length is 12 residues. The V end was cut by 2 bases, the J end by 5 bases, with 8 bases between. CDR3 sequence reads: CASSFLTNEQYF. The DNA of the CDR3 is TGTGCCAGCAGCTTCCTCACTAACGAGCAGTACTTC.

The chain joins TRBV12-5 to TRBJ2-7; maybe TRBD1 (5 bases). The V end lost 1 base, the J end lost 3 bases, and 10 bases lay between the germline ends. This CDR3 spans 14 amino acids. The germline gives CDR1 LGHNT, CDR2 FRNRAP. CDR3 in amino acids: CASGLADSYYEQYF. The CDR3 bases are TGTGCTAGTGGTTTGGCTGACAGCTACTACGAGCAGTACTTC.

In regard to this clone: One end of the junction does not line up with germline, which may come from a read error. V and J are TRBV7-7 and TRBJ2-2; TRBD1 aligns across 8 bases. The CDR3 totals 15 residues. CDR1 is SSHAT and CDR2 is FNYEAQ in the germline V gene (reference sequence). The CDR3 here is CASSLTGGNTGELFF. CDR3 bases: TGTGCTAGCAGCTTAACAGGGGGGAACACCGGGGAGCTGTTTTTT.

V usage is TRBV5-1 and J usage is TRBJ1-5; 8 nucleotides match TRBD1. V lost 3 bases and J lost 5; bases outside the gene matches: 10. CDR3 length: 16 residues. Germline V gene lookup returns CDR1 SGHRS and CDR2 YFSETQ. Here the CDR3 reads CASSWGQDLSHQPQHF. In nucleotides, the CDR3 is TGCGCCAGCAGCTGGGGACAGGACCTCTCCCATCAGCCCCAGCATTTT.